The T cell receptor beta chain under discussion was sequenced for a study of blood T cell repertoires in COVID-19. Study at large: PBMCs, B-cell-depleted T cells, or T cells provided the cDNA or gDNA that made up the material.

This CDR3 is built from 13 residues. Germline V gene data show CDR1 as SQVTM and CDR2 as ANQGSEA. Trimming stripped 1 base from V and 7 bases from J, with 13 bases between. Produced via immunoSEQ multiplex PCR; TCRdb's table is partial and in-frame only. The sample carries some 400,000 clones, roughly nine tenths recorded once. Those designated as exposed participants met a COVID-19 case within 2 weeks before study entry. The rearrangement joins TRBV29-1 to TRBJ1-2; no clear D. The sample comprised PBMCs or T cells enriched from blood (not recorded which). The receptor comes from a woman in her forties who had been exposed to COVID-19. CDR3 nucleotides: TGCAGCGTTGAAGTGATGACGGGGATTGGCTACACCTTC. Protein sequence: CSVEVMTGIGYTF.